Shown below are 10 T cell receptor beta chains from a single sample sequenced in a study of identical twins. TCRdb redid the calling of the 5' RACE reads with MiXCR, one entry per CDR3 protein. The table includes roughly 720,000 distinct CDR3 sequences, 15% to 20% detected once. This sample also appeared in a second study, on T cells expressing NK-cell markers.

The material sequenced was PBMCs. These receptors were taken from a woman aged 18-29 years in good health.

This clonotype was detected many times. The chain links TRBV2 to TRBJ2-7, with TRBD1 as a possible D gene (5 bases). CDR1 and CDR2 (germline): SNHLY, FYNNEI. Trimming took off 3 bases at V and 3 bases at J, with 6 bases between the two ends. The CDR3 totals 12 residues. The DNA of the CDR3 is TGTGCCAGCAGTGACAGGGTCTACGAGCAGTACTTC. Its translation is CASSDRVYEQYF.

The chain joins TRBV10-2 to TRBJ1-2; a weak D match, TRBD1 (5 bases). The CDR3 has 12 amino acids. V dropped 9 bases and J dropped 1 base, with 9 bases sitting between them. Germline-derived CDR1 and CDR2 are WSHSY and SAAADI. The CDR3, as DNA: TGCGCCAGTGGAGGGGTTAACTATGGCTACACCTTC. Amino acids: CASGGVNYGYTF.

A few counts support this clonotype. The chain recombines TRBV12-3 or TRBV12-4 with TRBJ2-3; the D gene is possibly TRBD1 (5 bases). This CDR3 is 12 amino acids long. V shed 8 bases and J shed 10 bases, with 16 bases lying between them. In DNA, the CDR3 is TGTGCCAGCTCAGGGTATGGCAATCCGCAGTATTTT. Protein: CASSGYGNPQYF.

The V call is TRBV6-2 or TRBV6-3, the J call TRBJ2-1, with 11 bases fitting TRBD2. The CDR3 extends over 15 amino acids. J was trimmed by 4 bases and V by 4 bases; bases with no gene match: 3. Looked up from germline, CDR1 is MNHEY and CDR2 is SVGEGT. Here the CDR3 reads CASSWASGRYNEQFF. DNA of the CDR3: TGTGCCAGCAGTTGGGCTAGCGGGAGGTACAATGAGCAGTTCTTC.

This clonotype was found a few times. The CDR3 DNA reads TGTGCCAGCAGCTCCCTGGCGCTTCGGGAGACCCAGTACTTC. This codes for CASSSLALRETQYF. This rearrangement joins TRBV6-1 to TRBJ2-5; no firm D call. The CDR3 has 14 residues. Per the germline V gene, CDR1 is MNHNS and CDR2 is SASEGT. The V and J ends lost 6 bases and 5 bases respectively, with 16 bases between them.

The rearrangement links TRBV6-2 or TRBV6-3 to TRBJ2-1; D remains unclear. The germline V gene has CDR1 MNHEY and CDR2 SVGEGT. V lost 6 bases and J lost 8, with 11 bases in between. This CDR3 contains 12 residues. CDR3 loop: CASRRAWDEQFF. In DNA form, the CDR3 reads TGTGCCAGCAGAAGGGCGTGGGATGAGCAGTTCTTC.

This clonotype was seen repeatedly, ten times or more. The rearrangement uses TRBV10-3 and TRBJ2-1; D could derive from TRBD1 or TRBD2 (6 bases each). Germline V gives CDR1 ENHRY, CDR2 SYGVKD. This CDR3 has 14 residues. V was shortened by 6 bases and J by 8 bases, with 17 bases between the two germline ends. CDR3 in DNA: TGTGCCATCAGAGAAGGGGGGCCCTGGGATGAGCAGTTCTTC. It translates to CAIREGGPWDEQFF.

There are a few counts of this clonotype. This chain joins TRBV20-1 and TRBJ2-7, with D hard to call. Between the trimmed V and J ends, which lost 5 bases and 3 bases, there was a span of 11 bases. Germline-derived CDR1 and CDR2 are DFQATT and SNEGSKA (reference sequence). CDR3 length: 12 residues. The CDR3 DNA reads as TGCAGTGCTTCGAAAGGTATCTACGAGCAGTACTTC. It is translated as CSASKGIYEQYF.

V gene TRBV12-3 or TRBV12-4 combines with J gene TRBJ2-7; 9 bases map to TRBD1. This CDR3 comprises 14 residues. With 5 bases clipped from V and 5 bases from J, the junction kept 7 bases outside the gene matches. Here the CDR3 reads CASSLTGGVDEQYF. The CDR3 region has the DNA TGTGCCAGCAGTCTTACAGGGGGCGTGGACGAGCAGTACTTC.

This clonotype was recorded a few times. V and J are TRBV6-2 or TRBV6-3 and TRBJ1-5; 9 bases align to TRBD1. V lost 6 bases to trimming and J lost 7 bases; unmatched junction nucleotides: 7. The CDR3 consists of 14 residues. Germline lookup yields CDR1 MNHEY and CDR2 SVGEGT. CDR3 nucleotides: TGTGCCAGCAGGACGACAGGGGGAGGGCAGCCCCAGCATTTT. Protein: CASRTTGGGQPQHF.